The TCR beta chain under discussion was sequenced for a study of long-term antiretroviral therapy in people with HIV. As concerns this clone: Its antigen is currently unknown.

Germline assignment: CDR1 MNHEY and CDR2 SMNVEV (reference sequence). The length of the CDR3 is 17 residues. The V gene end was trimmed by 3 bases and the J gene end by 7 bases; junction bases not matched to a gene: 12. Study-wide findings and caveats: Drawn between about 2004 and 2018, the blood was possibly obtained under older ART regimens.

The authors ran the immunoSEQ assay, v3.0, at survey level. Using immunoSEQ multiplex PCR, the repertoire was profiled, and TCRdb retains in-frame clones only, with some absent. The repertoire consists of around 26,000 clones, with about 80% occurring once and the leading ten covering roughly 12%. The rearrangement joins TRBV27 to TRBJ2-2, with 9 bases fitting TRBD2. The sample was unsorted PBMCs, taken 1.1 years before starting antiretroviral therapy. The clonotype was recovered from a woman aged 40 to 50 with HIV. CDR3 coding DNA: TGTGCCAGCAGTTTGGAGGGCGGGGGGGCCTTTAGCGGGGAGCTGTTTTTT. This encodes CASSLEGGGAFSGELFF.